The 28 T cell receptor beta chains below all came from one sample that was sequenced in a study of OX40 agonist ivuxolimab in advanced cancers. Using immunoSEQ multiplex PCR, the repertoire was profiled, and TCRdb retains in-frame clones only, with some absent. The sample contains some 82,000 clones, approximately 93% of which appear only once. The sequenced sample was CD4+ or CD8+ T cells sorted from blood, obtained in a trial of the OX40 agonist ivuxolimab. These receptors were collected from an adult with an advanced solid tumor such as melanoma, head and neck, liver or kidney cancer.

This clone was observed a single time. V and J are TRBV19 and TRBJ1-1; the D gene is possibly TRBD1 (6 bases). CDR3 length: 14 amino acids. Germline V gene sequence: CDR1 LNHDA, CDR2 SQIVND (reference sequence). The V and J ends lost 6 bases and 1 base respectively, with 12 bases between them. The CDR3 spells CASRTTGGNTEAFF. The CDR3 DNA is TGTGCCAGTAGGACGACAGGTGGGAACACTGAAGCTTTCTTT.

The rearrangement links TRBV4-2 to TRBJ2-3; the match to TRBD2 covers 11 bases. CDR3 length: 16 residues. Germline lookup yields CDR1 LGHNA and CDR2 YNFKEQ. Trimming at V came to 4 bases and at J to 2 bases, leaving 5 bases not matched to a gene. The CDR3 loop reads CASSLAGGPSTDTQYF. The CDR3 DNA sequence: TGTGCCAGCAGCCTAGCGGGAGGGCCTTCCACAGATACGCAGTATTTT.

V gene TRBV27 combines with J gene TRBJ2-3, with TRBD1 matching over 9 bases. CDR1 and CDR2 (germline): MNHEY, SMNVEV (reference sequence). The V and J ends lost 3 bases and 2 bases, in that order; junction bases with no gene match: 18. The length of the CDR3 is 20 residues. CDR3 nucleotide sequence: TGTGCCAGCAGTTTGAGGGACATTGGGGACAGGGTAAGGGTCACAGATACGCAGTATTTT. Translating it yields CASSLRDIGDRVRVTDTQYF.

This rearrangement joins TRBV9 to TRBJ2-1; 10 bases align to TRBD2. Germline assignment: CDR1 SGDLS and CDR2 YYNGEE. V lost 4 bases and J lost 5; bases outside the gene matches: 3. The CDR3 has 14 amino acids. CDR3 sequence reads: CASSSTSGDNEQFF. The CDR3, as DNA: TGTGCCAGCAGCTCCACTAGCGGGGACAATGAGCAGTTCTTC.

The gene calls are TRBV2 and TRBJ2-7; TRBD2 might be the D (6 bases). The germline V gene has CDR1 SNHLY and CDR2 FYNNEI. This CDR3 spans 15 amino acids. Trimming pared 2 bases from V and 4 bases from J, leaving 15 bases between. CDR3 DNA: TGTGCCAGCAGTGAACCCGGGACTGACGAATACGAGCAGTACTTC. Translation: CASSEPGTDEYEQYF.

This clone was recorded only once. The genes are TRBV7-2 and TRBJ1-2, with a possible D match to TRBD1 (5 bases). Germline-derived CDR1 and CDR2 are SGHTA and FQGNSA. The CDR3 contains 14 residues. V was clipped by 5 bases and J by 6 bases, with 16 bases between them. CDR3 DNA: TGTGCCAGCAGCACCCTCGGCAGGGTGGATGGCTACACCTTC. Translated, it gives CASSTLGRVDGYTF. The complete variable domain, with remaining parts taken from reference TRBV7-2 and TRBJ1-2, reads GAGVSQSPSNKVTEKGKDVELRCDPISGHTALYWYRQSLGQGLEFLIYFQGNSAPDKSGLPSDRFSAERTGGSVSTLTIQRTQQEDSAVYLCASSTLGRVDGYTFGSGTRLTVV.

The V gene is TRBV9, the J gene TRBJ2-5; D gene uncertain. With the DNA end fitting TRBJ2-7 better, the J assignment may be wrong. This CDR3 has 14 residues. Germline V lookup: CDR1 SGDLS, CDR2 YYNGEE. This chain's CDR3 is CASSVAKYPYEQYF. As DNA, the CDR3 is TGTGCCAGCAGCGTAGCCAAATATCCCTACGAGCAGTACTTC.

The CDR3 region is CASTLTRDNTGELFF. The CDR3 region has the DNA TGTGCCAGCACCTTGACCCGGGACAACACCGGGGAGCTGTTTTTT. The gene calls are TRBV6-5 and TRBJ2-2; D tentatively reads TRBD1 or TRBD2 (5 bases each). Per the germline V gene, CDR1 is MNHEY and CDR2 is SVGAGI. Trimming cost V 7 bases and J 2 bases, with 14 bases left between them. The CDR3 length is 15 residues.

J is TRBJ2-7 and V is TRBV9; 9 nucleotides align to TRBD1. Germline V gene sequence: CDR1 SGDLS, CDR2 YYNGEE. V lost 2 bases to trimming and J lost 0 bases; unmatched junction nucleotides: 3. CDR3 length equals 15 residues. This CDR3 reads CASSVRTGASYEQYF. The DNA of the CDR3 is TGTGCCAGCAGCGTGAGGACAGGGGCCTCCTACGAGCAGTACTTC.

Comment on this clone: Mismatch with germline at one junction end may stem from a read error. V and J are TRBV5-1 and TRBJ1-4; perhaps TRBD1 as D (6 bases). This CDR3 is 15 amino acids long. Germline loops: CDR1 SGHRS, CDR2 YFSETQ. CDR3: CASSLAGGPNEKLFF. CDR3 DNA: TGCGCCAGCAGTTTGGCGGGGGGCCCAAATGAAAAACTGTTTTTT.

The chain combines TRBV28 with TRBJ1-6, with unresolved D. The CDR3 covers 17 residues. Trimming stripped 5 bases from V and 0 bases from J, with 14 bases between. Germline values: CDR1 MDHEN, CDR2 SYDVKM. This chain's CDR3 is CASSPRTARSYNSPLHF. CDR3 nucleotide sequence: TGTGCCAGCAGTCCACGGACGGCCCGCTCCTATAATTCACCCCTCCACTTT. Full variable domain (remainder filled in from reference TRBV28 and TRBJ1-6): DVKVTQSSRYLVKRTGEKVFLECVQDMDHENMFWYRQDPGLGLRLIYFSYDVKMKEKGDIPEGYSVSREKKERFSLILESASTNQTSMYLCASSPRTARSYNSPLHFGNGTRLTVT.

V usage is TRBV7-9 and J usage is TRBJ2-1, with D maybe TRBD2 (6 bases). There are 15 residues in the CDR3. Per germline, CDR1 SEHNR and CDR2 FQNEAQ (reference sequence). V lost 1 base and J 1 base, leaving 8 bases between the germline ends. The chain's CDR3 is CASSLGGVSYNEQFF. For the CDR3, the DNA is TGTGCCAGCAGCTTAGGGGGGGTGTCCTACAATGAGCAGTTCTTC.

V is TRBV29-1 and J is TRBJ2-5; D remains ambiguous. V lost 4 bases, J lost 5 bases, and 14 bases lay in between. Per the germline V gene, CDR1 is SQVTM and CDR2 is ANQGSEA. The CDR3 runs 13 residues. CDR3 DNA: TGCAGCGTTGTCGGAACCGCGGCGGAGACCCAGTACTTC. It translates to CSVVGTAAETQYF.

This chain joins TRBV19 and TRBJ1-1, with D unclear. Germline CDR1 LNHDA, CDR2 SQIVND (reference sequence). Trimming pared 8 bases from V and 0 bases from J, leaving 10 bases between. CDR3 length: 13 amino acids. The CDR3 region is CASGEAVNTEAFF. The CDR3 DNA is TGTGCCAGTGGGGAAGCGGTGAACACTGAAGCTTTCTTT.

V is TRBV7-9 and J is TRBJ1-1, with 12 bases identical to TRBD1. CDR1 and CDR2 (germline): SEHNR, FQNEAQ (reference sequence). CDR3 length equals 15 residues. With V trimmed by 3 bases and J by 2 bases, 1 base remained unmatched. CDR3 sequence: CASSLGQGANTEAFF. The DNA of the CDR3 is TGTGCCAGCAGCTTGGGACAGGGGGCCAACACTGAAGCTTTCTTT.

The gene calls are TRBV18 and TRBJ2-7; no reliable D call. V was cut by 2 bases and J by 3 bases, with 20 bases left in between. The V gene's germline CDR1 is KGHSH and CDR2 LQKENI. CDR3 length equals 17 residues. CDR3 nucleotides: TGTGCCAGCTCACCAAATCCCTGGGCGGATGGTTACTACGAGCAGTACTTC. Translation: CASSPNPWADGYYEQYF.

The chain recombines TRBV5-1 with TRBJ2-5; D unresolved. Germline V CDR1 and CDR2: SGHRS, YFSETQ. Trimming took off 4 bases at V and 1 base at J, with 11 bases between the two ends. This CDR3 region has 14 residues. The DNA of the CDR3 is TGCGCCAGCAGCCCGTCGAGAACCCAAGAGACCCAGTACTTC. Translated, it gives CASSPSRTQETQYF.

The chain combines TRBV2 with TRBJ2-1, with TRBD1 matching over 12 bases. Germline V gives CDR1 SNHLY, CDR2 FYNNEI. V lost 9 bases and J lost 8; bases outside the gene matches: 8. CDR3 length: 14 residues. CDR3 residues: CASRGTGGRDEQFF. CDR3 coding DNA: TGTGCCAGTCGGGGGACAGGGGGCCGCGATGAGCAGTTCTTC. Using reference TRBV2 and TRBJ2-1 for the parts outside the CDR3, the full variable domain is EPEVTQTPSHQVTQMGQEVILRCVPISNHLYFYWYRQILGQKVEFLVSFYNNEISEKSEIFDDQFSVERPDGSNFTLKIRSTKLEDSAMYFCASRGTGGRDEQFFGPGTRLTVL.

The CDR3 sequence: CASWGPPGQYF. Here the CDR3 DNA reads TGTGCCAGTTGGGGACCGCCTGGGCAGTACTTC. The genes are TRBV6-5 and TRBJ2-7, with D tentatively TRBD1 or TRBD2 (5 bases each). There are 11 residues in the CDR3. The V gene lost 9 bases and the J gene lost 9 bases, with 15 bases spanning the gap. The germline gives CDR1 MNHEY, CDR2 SVGAGI.

The J gene is TRBJ1-1, the V gene TRBV5-4, with a weak D call TRBD1 (5 bases). Germline CDR1 SGHNT, CDR2 YYREEE (reference sequence). The CDR3 sequence is 13 residues long. The V end was cut by 2 bases, the J end by 7 bases, with 12 bases between. CDR3 amino acids: CASSLLGTLEAFF. As DNA, the CDR3 is TGTGCCAGCAGCTTATTAGGGACTCTTGAAGCTTTCTTT. Full variable domain (rest looked up from reference TRBV5-4 and TRBJ1-1): ETGVTQSPTHLIKTRGQQVTLRCSSQSGHNTVSWYQQALGQGPQFIFQYYREEENGRGNFPPRFSGLQFPNYSSELNVNALELDDSALYLCASSLLGTLEAFFGQGTRLTVV.

The rearrangement links TRBV5-6 to TRBJ2-4; D ambiguous. Deletions cut 1 base from V and 0 bases from J, with 14 bases between. The CDR3 loop spans 17 amino acids. Germline V gives CDR1 SGHDT, CDR2 YYEEEE. The CDR3 DNA reads TGTGCCAGCAGCTTGTCGGGCTCTTCTAGAGCCAAAAACATTCAGTACTTC. As protein: CASSLSGSSRAKNIQYF.

This rearrangement joins TRBV9 to TRBJ2-3; perhaps TRBD2 as D (5 bases). Per germline, CDR1 SGDLS and CDR2 YYNGEE. This CDR3 is built from 16 residues. V was shortened by 0 bases and J by 0 bases, with 11 bases between the two germline ends. The DNA for the CDR3 is TGTGCCAGCAGCGTAGACATGGGCGGGAGCACAGATACGCAGTATTTT. Its translation: CASSVDMGGSTDTQYF. The variable domain in full, completed from reference TRBV9 and TRBJ2-3, reads DSGVTQTPKHLITATGQRVTLRCSPRSGDLSVYWYQQSLDQGLQFLIQYYNGEERAKGNILERFSAQQFPDLHSELNLSSLELGDSALYFCASSVDMGGSTDTQYFGPGTRLTVL.

The CDR3 loop is CASSELESRGAETQYF. The CDR3, as DNA: TGTGCCAGCAGTGAATTGGAGTCCCGAGGGGCGGAGACCCAGTACTTC. The V gene is TRBV6-1, the J gene TRBJ2-5, with D possibly being TRBD1 or TRBD2 (5 bases each). The V gene's germline CDR1 is MNHNS and CDR2 SASEGT. V dropped 2 bases and J dropped 5 bases, with 18 bases sitting between them. The CDR3 is made up of 16 amino acids.

The CDR3 spells CASSPIGPHSHTQYF. CDR3 nucleotide sequence: TGTGCCAGCAGCCCAATCGGACCCCATTCCCATACGCAGTATTTT. This rearrangement joins TRBV7-3 to TRBJ2-3, with D unclear. The CDR3 runs 15 residues. V dropped 5 bases and J dropped 7 bases, with 19 bases sitting between them. Looked up from germline, CDR1 is SGHTA and CDR2 is FQGTGA.

The genes are TRBV11-3 and TRBJ2-5; either TRBD1 or TRBD2 may fit D (6 bases each). With the DNA end fitting TRBJ2-7 better, the J assignment may be wrong. The CDR3 is 15 amino acids. The germline CDR1 and CDR2 sequences are SGHNT and YENEEA. The CDR3 DNA is TGTGCCAGCAGCTTGGAAGGACGGGGGCCCTACGAGCAGTACTTC. It yields the protein CASSLEGRGPYEQYF.

This chain connects TRBV29-1 to TRBJ1-1; the match to TRBD1 covers 9 bases. The CDR3 runs 10 residues. The V gene's germline CDR1 is SQVTM and CDR2 ANQGSEA. Germline trimming cut 6 bases from V and 8 bases from J; bases unmatched to any gene: 1. CDR3 in DNA: TGCAGCGTAGGGACAGGGGAAGCTTTCTTT. Protein sequence: CSVGTGEAFF.

The rearrangement joins TRBV4-2 to TRBJ2-7; 9 bases are a match to TRBD2. This CDR3 contains 18 residues. Germline V gene sequence: CDR1 LGHNA, CDR2 YNFKEQ. Trimming removed 1 base from V and 2 bases from J; junction bases left unmatched: 12. CDR3 loop: CASSQGLLLAGLTYEQYF. CDR3 coding DNA: TGTGCCAGCAGCCAAGGACTCCTCCTAGCGGGGCTAACCTACGAGCAGTACTTC.

The count of this clone is one. The CDR3 bases are TGTGCCAGCAGCCACAATCTAGCGGGAGACCCCGGGGAGCTGTTTTTT. Amino acids: CASSHNLAGDPGELFF. The V gene is TRBV9, the J gene TRBJ2-2; 10 nucleotides match TRBD2. The germline gives CDR1 SGDLS, CDR2 YYNGEE. This CDR3 contains 16 residues. J gave up 6 bases and V 4 bases, and 9 bases lay outside the gene matches. Full variable domain (missing parts from reference TRBV9 and TRBJ2-2): DSGVTQTPKHLITATGQRVTLRCSPRSGDLSVYWYQQSLDQGLQFLIQYYNGEERAKGNILERFSAQQFPDLHSELNLSSLELGDSALYFCASSHNLAGDPGELFFGEGSRLTVL.